Sequencing of this TCR beta chain was carried out in a study of beta chain features in type 1 diabetes (dated by TCRdb to 2017 to 2018). Regarding the study in general: Mean age, gender distribution, total cell number and subset yield were not different between patients and healthy donors. A total of some 100,000,000 sorted cells were examined across all samples, and a strong correlation was observed between cell number per subset and RNA yield. In the study, TCRB repertoires of sorted circulating CD4+ T cell subsets from recently diagnosed type 1 diabetes patients were compared with those of matched healthy donors. Regulatory and stem cell-like memory subsets were obtained from only 8 patients and roughly 8 healthy donors, while naive and central memory subsets were obtained from all 30 or so donors. Study-level results and caveats: Only small numbers of individuals were included in the HLA sub-analyses, which left unresolved whether HLA type had any influence on TCRB rearrangement. Because cDNA rather than genomic DNA was sequenced, highly expressing activated cells could have been over-represented, although no difference in activation and CD3 levels was found between groups. At VDJ recombination sites, type 1 diabetes patients had fewer insertions and more deleted nucleotides, which implies abnormalities in thymic rearrangement. In all four CD4+ subsets, TCRB CDR3 length was moderately but significantly shorter in type 1 diabetes patients. Naive, central memory and regulatory TCRB repertoires appeared to be more similar among patients than among healthy donors. PCR might favor shorter templates, but patient and control samples were amplified and corrected together, so any skew would affect both groups equally.

The entire amount of isolated RNA was reverse transcribed using the High Capacity cDNA Reverse Transcription Kit, so the sequenced TCRB transcripts were expressed ones. Naive, central memory and regulatory T cell samples underwent deep immunoSEQ sequencing, averaging around 3.7 million total reads per sample. Sorted cells were lysed in RLT buffer and RNA was extracted with DNase-treated RNeasy Micro or Mini kits, depending on cell number. Each cell subset was processed on its own to prevent cross-contamination, while patient and healthy donor samples were processed together. TCRB sequences were amplified from cDNA with the immunoSEQ multiplex PCR, producing 87-bp fragments spanning the CDR3 region. Sequencing of the amplicons was performed on the Illumina HiSeq platform. The authors' pipeline ran thus. PCR bias was computationally corrected using synthetic template baselines, reads within Hamming distance 2 were collapsed, and singletons that could not be merged were discarded. Reads were aligned against IMGT to assign V, D and J genes, CDR3 length and insertions or deletions at six rearrangement sites. Within each subset, clonotype counts were normalized to the number of sorted cells before true diversity and Gini coefficients were calculated with the tcR R package. The overlap coefficient, calculated on TCRB nucleotide sequences, was used to measure repertoire sharing. As a proxy for the pre-selection repertoire, out-of-frame TCRB sequences from naive cells were analyzed. TCRdb took this table from immuneACCESS and kept in-frame rearrangements with V and J called. Such tables lack part of the clones; where checked against another copy, unresolved V genes explain under half of the gap, and the rest is unexplained. The DNA was the basis for D and trimming; V, J and clone size are from that table. For this sample the table gives under 300,000 clones, of which 14% were detected only once. The top ten hold 0.019% of the sample.

Counted from cysteine to phenylalanine, this CDR3 has 11 amino acids. Kept here is only the CDR3 DNA, which spans 33 bases and is read in frame from base 1. From the germline V gene, CDR1 is MNHEY and CDR2 is SVGAGI. Trimming costs V 8 bases and J 2 bases, and their ends lie 5 bases apart. Each donor gave one peripheral blood draw, averaging about 100 mL, which was collected into heparinised tubes. A BD FACSAria II was used to sort naive, central memory, regulatory and stem cell-like memory CD4+ T cells with a panel that included CD45RO, CCR7, CD25, CD127, CD95 and CD27. A purity above 98% was achieved for all sorted populations. PBMCs were separated immediately by Lymphoprep density gradient centrifugation and were stained directly, without being cultured. To minimize batch effects, samples were stained and sorted in pairs, one healthy donor with one patient per experiment. This clone turned up a few times. The specificity of this receptor is unknown. Base qualities are not provided; no much larger clone lies one nucleotide away.

What was sequenced was naive CD4+ T cells from blood. What the cell subset or site label conveys for this sample: true naive CD4+ T cells. The rearrangement joined TRBV6-5 to TRBJ2-3; there is no confident call for the D gene. The TCR was taken from a man aged 30 to 39 with type 1 diabetes. The CDR3 amino acid sequence is: CASSNTDTQYF. In nucleotides, the sequence is TGTGCCAGCTCAAACACAGATACGCAGTATTTT.